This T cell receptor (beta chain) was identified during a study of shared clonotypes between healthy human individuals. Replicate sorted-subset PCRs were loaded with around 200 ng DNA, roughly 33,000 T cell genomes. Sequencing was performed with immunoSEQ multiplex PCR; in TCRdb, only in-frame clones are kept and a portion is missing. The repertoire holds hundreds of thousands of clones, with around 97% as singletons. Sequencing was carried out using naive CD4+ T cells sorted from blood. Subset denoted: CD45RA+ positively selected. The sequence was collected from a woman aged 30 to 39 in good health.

The DNA of the CDR3 is TGTGCCAGCAACCAGGGGGGCACTGAAGCTTTCTTT. It encodes CASNQGGTEAFF. The genes are TRBV28 and TRBJ1-1, with 7 bases aligning to TRBD1. This CDR3 comprises 12 residues. The V gene's germline CDR1 is MDHEN and CDR2 SYDVKM. After removal of 7 bases from V and 4 bases from J, the junction contained 3 bases not matched to a gene.